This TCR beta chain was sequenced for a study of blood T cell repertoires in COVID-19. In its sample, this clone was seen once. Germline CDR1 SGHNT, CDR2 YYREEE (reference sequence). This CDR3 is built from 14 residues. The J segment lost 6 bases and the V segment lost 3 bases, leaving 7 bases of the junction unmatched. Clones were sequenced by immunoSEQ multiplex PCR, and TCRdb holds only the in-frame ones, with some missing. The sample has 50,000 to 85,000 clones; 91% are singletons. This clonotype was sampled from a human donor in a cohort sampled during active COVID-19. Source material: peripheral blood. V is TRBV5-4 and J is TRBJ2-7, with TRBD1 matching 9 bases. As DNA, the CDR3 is TGTGCCAGCAGCTCCGGACAGGGGCTGGTCGAGCAGTACTTC. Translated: CASSSGQGLVEQYF.